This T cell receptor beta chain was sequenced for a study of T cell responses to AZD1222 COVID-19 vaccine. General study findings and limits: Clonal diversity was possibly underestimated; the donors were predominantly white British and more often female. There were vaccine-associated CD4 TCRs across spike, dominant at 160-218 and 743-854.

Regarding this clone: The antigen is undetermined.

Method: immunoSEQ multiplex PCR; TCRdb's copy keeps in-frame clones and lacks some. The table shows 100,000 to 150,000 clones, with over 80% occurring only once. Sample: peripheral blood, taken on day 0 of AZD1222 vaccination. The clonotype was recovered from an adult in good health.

CDR3 sequence (DNA): TGTGCCAGCAGTTCCCGCTATGGCTACACCTTC. As protein: CASSSRYGYTF. The V and J genes are TRBV12-3 or TRBV12-4 and TRBJ1-2; D remains unclear. Deletions cut 4 bases from V and 4 bases from J, with 4 bases between. The CDR3 runs 11 residues.